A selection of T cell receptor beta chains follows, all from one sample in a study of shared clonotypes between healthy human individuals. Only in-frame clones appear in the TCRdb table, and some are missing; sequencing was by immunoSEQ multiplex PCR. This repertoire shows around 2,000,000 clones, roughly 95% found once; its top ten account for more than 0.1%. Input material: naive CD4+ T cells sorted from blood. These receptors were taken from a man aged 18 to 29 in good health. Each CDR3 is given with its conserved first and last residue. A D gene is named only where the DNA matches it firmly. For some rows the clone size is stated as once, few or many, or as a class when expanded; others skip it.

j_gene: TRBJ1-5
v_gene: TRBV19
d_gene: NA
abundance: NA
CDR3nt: TGTGCCAGTAGTATAAGCAGGGGCAGCAATCAGCCCCAGCATTTT
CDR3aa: CASSISRGSNQPQHF

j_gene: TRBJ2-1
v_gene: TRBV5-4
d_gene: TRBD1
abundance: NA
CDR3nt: TGTGCCAGCAGCTTGGACCCGGGACAGGGTAGCTCCTACAATGAGCAGTTCTTC
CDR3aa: CASSLDPGQGSSYNEQFF

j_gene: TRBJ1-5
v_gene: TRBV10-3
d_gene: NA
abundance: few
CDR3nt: TGTGCCATCAGTGGACAGGGCAATCAGCCCCAGCATTTT
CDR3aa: CAISGQGNQPQHF

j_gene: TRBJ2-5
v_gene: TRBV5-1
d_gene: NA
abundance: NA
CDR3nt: TGCGCCAGCAGCTCGGGGGTCGGAGAGACCCAGTACTTC
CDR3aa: CASSSGVGETQYF

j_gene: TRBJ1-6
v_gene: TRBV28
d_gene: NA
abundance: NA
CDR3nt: TGTGCCAGCAGTGGGCCTGGACGGAATAATTCACCCCTCCACTTT
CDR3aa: CASSGPGRNNSPLHF

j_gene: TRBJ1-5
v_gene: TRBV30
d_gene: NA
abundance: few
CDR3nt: TGTGCCTGGAGTGACCAGCCCAATCAGCCCCAGCATTTT
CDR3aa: CAWSDQPNQPQHF

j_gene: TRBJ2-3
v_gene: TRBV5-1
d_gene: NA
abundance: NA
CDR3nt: TGCGCCAGCAGCTTGGCCACGGGGGGCCTCACAGATACGCAGTATTTT
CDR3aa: CASSLATGGLTDTQYF

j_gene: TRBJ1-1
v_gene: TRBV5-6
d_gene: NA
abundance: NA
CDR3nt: TGTGCCAGCAGCATGGACACGTCGTCGAGCACTGAAGCTTTCTTT
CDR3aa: CASSMDTSSSTEAFF

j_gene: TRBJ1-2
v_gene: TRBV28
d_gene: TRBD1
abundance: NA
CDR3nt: TGTGCCAGCAGAGGGGGTGGAGGGGGCGCAGGTGGCTACACCTTC
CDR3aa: CASRGGGGGAGGYTF

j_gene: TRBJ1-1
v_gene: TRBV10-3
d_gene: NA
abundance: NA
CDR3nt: TGTGCCATCATCCCGACAGGAGGCACTGAAGCTTTCTTT
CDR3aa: CAIIPTGGTEAFF

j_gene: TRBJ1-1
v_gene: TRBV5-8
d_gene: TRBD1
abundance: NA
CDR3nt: TGTGCCAGCAGCATGGGATTCAGGGGGACTGAAGCTTTCTTT
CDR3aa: CASSMGFRGTEAFF

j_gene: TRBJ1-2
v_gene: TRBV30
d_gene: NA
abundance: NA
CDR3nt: TGTGCCTGGAGTACCCGCTATGGCTACACCTTC
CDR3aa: CAWSTRYGYTF

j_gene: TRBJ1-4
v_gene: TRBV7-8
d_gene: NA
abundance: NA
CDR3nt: TGTGCCAGCAGCTCCCATAAGTCGGACAGCACTGCTAATGAAAAACTGTTTTTT
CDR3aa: CASSSHKSDSTANEKLFF

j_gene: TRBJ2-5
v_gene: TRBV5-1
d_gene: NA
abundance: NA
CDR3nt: TGCGCCAGCAGCTCAAGGCCGAAAGAGACCCAGTACTTC
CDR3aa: CASSSRPKETQYF

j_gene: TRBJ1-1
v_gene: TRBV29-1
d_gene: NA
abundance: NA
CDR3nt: TGCAGCGTGTCGCGTTGGTCGATGAACACTGAAGCTTTCTTT
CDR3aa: CSVSRWSMNTEAFF

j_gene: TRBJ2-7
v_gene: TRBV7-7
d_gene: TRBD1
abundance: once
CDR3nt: TGTGCTAGCAGCCCCGGACAGGGACGCGAGCAGTACTTC
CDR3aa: CASSPGQGREQYF

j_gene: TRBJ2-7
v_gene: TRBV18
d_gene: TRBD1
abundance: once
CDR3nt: TGTGCCAGCTCACCAAGACAGGGATACGAGCAGTACTTC
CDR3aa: CASSPRQGYEQYF

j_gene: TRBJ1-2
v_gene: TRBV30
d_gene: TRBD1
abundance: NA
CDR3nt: TGTGCCTGGAGTGCCGAGGACAGGGCTTACGGCTACACCTTC
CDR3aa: CAWSAEDRAYGYTF

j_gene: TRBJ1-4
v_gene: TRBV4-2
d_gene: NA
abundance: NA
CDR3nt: TGTGCCAGCAGCCAAGATAGGGGCCAGGGATATGAAAAACTGTTTTTT
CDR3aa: CASSQDRGQGYEKLFF

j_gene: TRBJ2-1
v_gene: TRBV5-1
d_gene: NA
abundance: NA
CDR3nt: TGCGCCAGCAGCTTGGTAGCCCATACCTACAATGAGCAGTTCTTC
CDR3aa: CASSLVAHTYNEQFF

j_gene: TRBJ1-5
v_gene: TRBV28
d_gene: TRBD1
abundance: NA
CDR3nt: TGTGCCGGAATGACAGGGAGCAATCAGCCCCAGCATTTT
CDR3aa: CAGMTGSNQPQHF

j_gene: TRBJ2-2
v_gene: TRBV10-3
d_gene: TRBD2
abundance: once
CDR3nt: TGTGCCATCAGTGACGGCCTAGCGGGAGCCGGGGAGCTGTTTTTT
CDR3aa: CAISDGLAGAGELFF

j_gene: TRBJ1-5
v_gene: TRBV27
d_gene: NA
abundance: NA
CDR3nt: TGTGCCAGCAGTAACGCAGGGAGCAATCAGCCCCAGCATTTT
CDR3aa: CASSNAGSNQPQHF

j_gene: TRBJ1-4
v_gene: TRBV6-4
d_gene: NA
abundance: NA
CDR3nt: TGTGCCAGCAGTGACAGGGTTAATGAAAAACTGTTTTTT
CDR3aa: CASSDRVNEKLFF

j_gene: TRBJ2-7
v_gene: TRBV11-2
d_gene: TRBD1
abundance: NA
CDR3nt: TGTGCCAGCAGCCCCCTCCGACAGGGGAATTACTACGAGCAGTACTTC
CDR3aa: CASSPLRQGNYYEQYF

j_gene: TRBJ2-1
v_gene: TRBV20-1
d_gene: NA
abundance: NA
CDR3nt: TGCAGTGCACCTCTGGGGGGTGAGCAGTTCTTC
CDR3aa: CSAPLGGEQFF

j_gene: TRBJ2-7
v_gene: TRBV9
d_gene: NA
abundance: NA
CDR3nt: TGTGCCAGCAGCGTAGCGGCTGGGGGCTGGGACGAGCAGTACTTC
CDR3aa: CASSVAAGGWDEQYF